The rows below give T cell receptor beta chains drawn from one sample of a study of beta chain features in type 1 diabetes. TCRdb keeps only in-frame clones here, not all; method: immunoSEQ multiplex PCR. The sample lists about 900,000 clones; roughly 17% were seen once. Specimen: naive CD4+ T cells from blood. These TCRs come from a woman aged 18-30 years in good health. CDR3s include the opening cysteine and the closing phenylalanine or tryptophan. The D gene is left open where the match is weak. A clone size is listed for some rows: how often the clone was seen (once, few, many), or a class if it is expanded.

J: TRBJ2-3
size: few
V: TRBV7-3
D: .
CDR3: CASSLAAPSLDTQYF
DNA: TGTGCCAGCAGCTTAGCAGCGCCTAGCCTAGATACGCAGTATTTT

J: TRBJ2-7
size: .
V: TRBV28
D: TRBD2
CDR3: CASSLYRTSGSGHEQYF
DNA: TGTGCCAGCAGTTTATACCGGACTAGCGGGAGTGGGCACGAGCAGTACTTC

J: TRBJ2-1
size: .
V: TRBV7-9
D: .
CDR3: CASSLGNEQFF
DNA: TGTGCCAGCAGCTTGGGGAATGAGCAGTTCTTC

J: TRBJ1-1
size: few
V: TRBV2
D: .
CDR3: CAGSVNTEAFF
DNA: TGTGCCGGGAGCGTGAACACTGAAGCTTTCTTT

J: TRBJ1-4
size: .
V: TRBV4-3
D: .
CDR3: CASSQGGDGRGKDEKLFF
DNA: TGCGCCAGCAGCCAAGGGGGCGATGGCAGAGGGAAGGATGAAAAACTGTTTTTT

J: TRBJ2-5
size: .
V: TRBV4-1
D: TRBD2
CDR3: CASSQGLAGKKETQYF
DNA: TGCGCCAGCAGCCAAGGACTAGCGGGCAAAAAAGAGACCCAGTACTTC

J: TRBJ2-5
size: .
V: TRBV6-1
D: TRBD2
CDR3: CASSEAGTGGRGTQYF
DNA: TGTGCCAGCAGTGAAGCGGGGACGGGAGGCCGGGGGACCCAGTACTTC

J: TRBJ2-7
size: .
V: TRBV6-6
D: TRBD2
CDR3: CASSFGGVGYEQYF
DNA: TGTGCCAGCAGCTTCGGGGGGGTCGGCTACGAGCAGTACTTC

J: TRBJ1-2
size: .
V: TRBV7-2
D: TRBD1
CDR3: CASSQDRVRNGYTF
DNA: TGTGCCAGCAGCCAGGACAGGGTGAGGAATGGCTACACCTTC

J: TRBJ2-7
size: few
V: TRBV5-5
D: .
CDR3: CASSLFPVGYEQYF
DNA: TGTGCCAGCAGCTTATTTCCAGTAGGCTACGAGCAGTACTTC

J: TRBJ1-1
size: few
V: TRBV6-1
D: TRBD1
CDR3: CASSGQGKSSTEAFF
DNA: TGTGCCAGCAGTGGACAGGGGAAATCGAGTACTGAAGCTTTCTTT

J: TRBJ1-2
size: .
V: TRBV5-4
D: .
CDR3: CASSPLTGINYGYTF
DNA: TGTGCCAGCAGCCCATTGACAGGAATTAACTATGGCTACACCTTC

J: TRBJ2-7
size: few
V: TRBV2
D: TRBD1
CDR3: CASRQDRNYEQYF
DNA: TGTGCCAGCAGACAGGACAGGAACTACGAGCAGTACTTC

J: TRBJ2-5
size: few
V: TRBV25-1
D: TRBD1
CDR3: CASSEQGARETQYF
DNA: TGTGCCAGCAGTGAACAGGGGGCGCGGGAGACCCAGTACTTC

J: TRBJ2-2
size: .
V: TRBV28
D: .
CDR3: CASSLISGELFF
DNA: TGTGCCAGCAGTTTAATATCCGGGGAGCTGTTTTTT

J: TRBJ2-5
size: .
V: TRBV5-1
D: .
CDR3: CASRDLILGDQYF
DNA: TGCGCCAGCCGGGACCTCATCCTGGGGGACCAGTACTTC

J: TRBJ2-2
size: .
V: TRBV7-9
D: TRBD1
CDR3: CASSFRTGNTGELFF
DNA: TGTGCCAGCAGCTTTCGGACAGGAAACACCGGGGAGCTGTTTTTT

J: TRBJ2-7
size: few
V: TRBV29-1
D: .
CDR3: CSVEPLTGREQYF
DNA: TGCAGCGTTGAACCGTTAACAGGGCGTGAGCAGTACTTC

J: TRBJ2-2
size: .
V: TRBV6-1
D: .
CDR3: CASSEWKPNTGELFF
DNA: TGTGCCAGCAGTGAATGGAAACCAAACACCGGGGAGCTGTTTTTT

J: TRBJ2-2
size: .
V: TRBV5-1
D: TRBD2
CDR3: CASSFLAGANGELFF
DNA: TGCGCCAGCAGCTTTCTAGCGGGAGCTAACGGGGAGCTGTTTTTT

J: TRBJ2-7
size: few
V: TRBV7-2
D: .
CDR3: CASSYGAGLDEQYF
DNA: TGTGCCAGCAGCTATGGGGCAGGCCTCGACGAGCAGTACTTC

J: TRBJ1-5
size: .
V: TRBV28
D: TRBD1
CDR3: CASSLPAGQGINQPQHF
DNA: TGTGCCAGCAGTTTACCCGCGGGACAGGGTATCAATCAGCCCCAGCATTTT

J: TRBJ1-2
size: .
V: TRBV14
D: .
CDR3: CASSQSRGQRTNYGYTF
DNA: TGTGCCAGCAGCCAAAGCCGCGGGCAGAGAACTAACTATGGCTACACCTTC

J: TRBJ1-3
size: .
V: TRBV7-2
D: .
CDR3: CASSLPLGNTIYF
DNA: TGTGCCAGCAGCCTCCCGTTAGGGAACACCATATATTTT

J: TRBJ1-2
size: .
V: TRBV7-2
D: .
CDR3: CASSFSSTRFRGYTF
DNA: TGTGCCAGCAGCTTCAGCTCGACAAGGTTCCGTGGCTACACCTTC

J: TRBJ1-3
size: .
V: TRBV7-9
D: .
CDR3: CASSLSGNTIYF
DNA: TGTGCCAGCAGCTTAAGTGGAAACACCATATATTTT

J: TRBJ2-1
size: .
V: TRBV27
D: .
CDR3: CASRGGTTRGEQFF
DNA: TGTGCCAGCCGCGGGGGCACGACTAGGGGTGAGCAGTTCTTC

J: TRBJ2-7
size: .
V: TRBV28
D: .
CDR3: CASSLGLAGAYEQYF
DNA: TGTGCCAGCAGTTTAGGGCTAGCCGGGGCCTACGAGCAGTACTTC

J: TRBJ2-5
size: .
V: TRBV21-1
D: .
CDR3: CASSKYRDRVEAETQYF
DNA: TGTGCCAGCAGCAAATACCGGGACAGGGTTGAGGCAGAGACCCAGTACTTC

J: TRBJ2-1
size: .
V: TRBV7-8
D: .
CDR3: CASSLRPRPYNEQFF
DNA: TGTGCCAGCAGCTTAAGGCCAAGACCCTACAATGAGCAGTTCTTC

J: TRBJ1-5
size: .
V: TRBV6-6
D: .
CDR3: CASSFIRGSNQPQHF
DNA: TGTGCCAGCAGTTTTATCCGGGGGAGCAATCAGCCCCAGCATTTT